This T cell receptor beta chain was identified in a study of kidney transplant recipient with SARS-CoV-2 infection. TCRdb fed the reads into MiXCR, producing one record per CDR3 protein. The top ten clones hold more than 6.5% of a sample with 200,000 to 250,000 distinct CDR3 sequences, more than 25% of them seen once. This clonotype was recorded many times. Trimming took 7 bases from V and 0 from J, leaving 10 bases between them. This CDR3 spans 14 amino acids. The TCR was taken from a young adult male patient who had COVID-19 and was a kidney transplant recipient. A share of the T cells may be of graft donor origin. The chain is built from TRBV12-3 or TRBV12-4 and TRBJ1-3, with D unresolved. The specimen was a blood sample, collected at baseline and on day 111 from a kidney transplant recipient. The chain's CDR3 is CASNPVVSGNTIYF. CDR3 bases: TGTGCCAGCAACCCTGTTGTCTCTGGAAACACCATATATTTT.